This T cell receptor (beta chain) comes out of a study of PD-1 blockade in classical Hodgkin lymphoma. Study-wide findings and caveats: CD4+ TCR diversity rose significantly by C4D1, and CD8+ TCR diversity did not. Newly diagnosed patients had baseline TCR diversity that was reportedly lower than that of healthy donors. Anyone who began nivolumab under 1 year after ASCT was excluded.

A word on this clone: The antigen is not known.

The data were produced by immunoSEQ multiplex PCR, yet TCRdb's version contains in-frame clones alone and is incomplete. Of tens of thousands of clones listed, around 90% are singletons. This CDR3 has 17 amino acids. From germline, CDR1 is LNHDA and CDR2 SQIVND (reference sequence). Trimming stripped 6 bases from V and 1 base from J, with 19 bases between. Each patient's relapse followed autologous stem cell transplantation, and brentuximab vedotin exposure varied. The sequence was obtained from a human donor with classical Hodgkin lymphoma. Source: peripheral blood mononuclear cells (PBMCs), taken at baseline. The chain combines TRBV19 with TRBJ2-1; D tentatively reads TRBD1 or TRBD2 (6 bases each). The CDR3 DNA follows: TGTGCCAGTAGCGTTCGACAAGGGGGAGGTTCCTACAATGAGCAGTTCTTC. Encoded protein: CASSVRQGGGSYNEQFF.